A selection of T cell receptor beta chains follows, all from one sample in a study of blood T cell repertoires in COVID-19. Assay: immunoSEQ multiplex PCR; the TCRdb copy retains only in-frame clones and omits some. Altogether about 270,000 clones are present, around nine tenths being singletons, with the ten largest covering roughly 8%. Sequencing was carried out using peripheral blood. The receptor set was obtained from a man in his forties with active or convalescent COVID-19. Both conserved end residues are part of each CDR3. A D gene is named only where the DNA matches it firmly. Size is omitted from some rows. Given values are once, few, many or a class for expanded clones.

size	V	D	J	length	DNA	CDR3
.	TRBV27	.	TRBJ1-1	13	TGTGCCAGCAGTTTAACCCCAACAGCTGAAGCTTTCTTT	CASSLTPTAEAFF
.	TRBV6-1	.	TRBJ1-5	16	TGTGCCAGCAGTGAAGTGTCCAGTTATAGCAATCAGCCCCAGCATTTT	CASSEVSSYSNQPQHF
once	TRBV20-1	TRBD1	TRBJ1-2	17	TGCAGTGCTAGTGACCAAGGACAGGGGGGGCCTAACTATGGCTACACCTTC	CSASDQGQGGPNYGYTF
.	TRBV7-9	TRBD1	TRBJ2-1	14	TGTGCCAGCAGCCCAGGGACAGGGAAGAATGAGCAGTTCTTC	CASSPGTGKNEQFF
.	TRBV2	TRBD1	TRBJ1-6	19	TGTGCCAGCAGAGGTGATCCAGGGGGCTTGAGCTCCTATAATTCACCCCTCCACTTT	CASRGDPGGLSSYNSPLHF
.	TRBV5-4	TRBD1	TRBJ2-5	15	TGTGCCAGCAGCCCTCCGGGACAGGGGAAAGAGACCCAGTACTTC	CASSPPGQGKETQYF
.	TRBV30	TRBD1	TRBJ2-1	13	TGTGCCTCGACCGGGACAGGAAACAATGAGCAGTTCTTC	CASTGTGNNEQFF
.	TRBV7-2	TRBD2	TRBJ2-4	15	TGTGCCAGCAGTCGGACTAGCGGGAGTAAGGGCATTCAGTACTTC	CASSRTSGSKGIQYF
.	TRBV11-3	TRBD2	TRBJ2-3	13	TGTGCCAGCAATGGGGGGGGGACAGATACGCAGTATTTT	CASNGGGTDTQYF
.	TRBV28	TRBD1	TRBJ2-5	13	TGTGTTATCCGGGACAGGGGCCTAAAGACCCAGTACTTC	CVIRDRGLKTQYF
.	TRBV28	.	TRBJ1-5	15	TGTGCCAGCAGTGACCTTGGGAGGGTTAATCAGCCCCAGCATTTT	CASSDLGRVNQPQHF
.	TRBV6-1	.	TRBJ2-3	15	TGTGCCAGCAGTGAACCGGGTTCAAGCACAGATACGCAGTATTTT	CASSEPGSSTDTQYF
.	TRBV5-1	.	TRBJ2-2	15	TGCGCCAGCAGCACCGCCCCGACAGGCACCGGGGAGCTGTTTTTT	CASSTAPTGTGELFF
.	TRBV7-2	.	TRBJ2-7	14	TGTGCCAGCAGCCGCCGGACAGACTTCGGGGAGCAGTACTTC	CASSRRTDFGEQYF
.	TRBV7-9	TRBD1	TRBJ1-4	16	TGTGCCAGCAGCTTAGTGGGACAGCTTTTCAATGAAAAACTGTTTTTT	CASSLVGQLFNEKLFF
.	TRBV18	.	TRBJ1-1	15	TGTGCCAGCTCACCAAACAGGGCCGGGAACACTGAAGCTTTCTTT	CASSPNRAGNTEAFF
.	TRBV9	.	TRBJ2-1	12	TGTGCCAGCAGCGGAAAGCCGGATGAGCAGTTCTTC	CASSGKPDEQFF
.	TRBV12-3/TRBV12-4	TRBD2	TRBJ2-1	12	TGTGCCAGCAAGACGGGGGGCAATGAGCAGTTCTTC	CASKTGGNEQFF
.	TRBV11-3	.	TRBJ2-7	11	TGTGCCAGCAGCTTAGGTATGGAGCAGTACTTC	CASSLGMEQYF
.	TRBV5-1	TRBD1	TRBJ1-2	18	TGCGCCAGCAGCTTTACAGGGGGCCCCCCGTCTCTGGACTATGGCTACACCTTC	CASSFTGGPPSLDYGYTF
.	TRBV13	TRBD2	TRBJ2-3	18	TGTGCCAGCGGACGACTAGCGGGGGGGCGGAAGGGGACAGATACGCAGTATTTT	CASGRLAGGRKGTDTQYF
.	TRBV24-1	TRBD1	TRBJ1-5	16	TGTGCCACCAGTGAATCGGGACAGCCTAGCAATCAGCCCCAGCATTTT	CATSESGQPSNQPQHF
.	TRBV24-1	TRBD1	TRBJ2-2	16	TGTGCCACCAGTGATTCCCGGGACAGGGGAATGGGGGAGCTGTTTTTT	CATSDSRDRGMGELFF
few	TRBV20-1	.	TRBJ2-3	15	TGCAGTGCTAGTACGGGGAACGGTCCCACAGATACGCAGTATTTT	CSASTGNGPTDTQYF
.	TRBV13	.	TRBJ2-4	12	TGTGCCAGCAGCTCTCACTTGAACATTCAGTACTTC	CASSSHLNIQYF
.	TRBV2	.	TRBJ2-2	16	TGTGCCAGCAGTGACTGGGGGCGGGCGAACACCGGGGAGCTGTTTTTT	CASSDWGRANTGELFF
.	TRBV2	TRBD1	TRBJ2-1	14	TGTGCCAGCAGTCTAGACAGGGCGGACAATGAGCAGTTCTTC	CASSLDRADNEQFF
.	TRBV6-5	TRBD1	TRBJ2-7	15	TGTGCCAGCAGGTCCTGGACAGGGGCCCACTACGAGCAGTACTTC	CASRSWTGAHYEQYF
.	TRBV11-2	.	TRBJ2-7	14	TGTGCCAGCAGCCCGAGGACTACCTCCTACGAGCAGTACTTC	CASSPRTTSYEQYF
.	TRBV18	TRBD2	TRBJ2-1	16	TGTGCCAGCTCACCGCTTAGCGGGATAGGGTACAATGAGCAGTTCTTC	CASSPLSGIGYNEQFF
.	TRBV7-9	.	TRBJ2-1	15	TGTGCCAGCAGCTCCCGACTAGTCGGTTTCGATGAGCAGTTCTTC	CASSSRLVGFDEQFF
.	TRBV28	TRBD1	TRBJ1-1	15	TGTGCCAGCAGCGACAGGACAGGGTTGAACACTGAAGCTTTCTTT	CASSDRTGLNTEAFF